This TCR beta chain was recovered during a study of cytomegalovirus exposure and HLA in healthy donors. The CDR3 runs 13 residues. The V and J ends lost 2 bases and 4 bases respectively, with 8 bases between them. Germline CDR1 is SNHLY and CDR2 is FYNNEI. The PCR made use of 60 Vbeta and 13 Jbeta primers. TCRdb's copy holds only in-frame clones and misses some; the assay was immunoSEQ multiplex PCR. Of about 34,000 clones listed, approximately 79% are singletons. A single count supports this clone. Every donor was a healthy person donating bone marrow. The TCR originated in a woman aged 18 to 35 in good health and CMV-seropositive. This chain joins TRBV2 and TRBJ1-2; D uncertain. Sequenced material: PBMCs. CDR3 in amino acids: CASSETPLYGYTF. Here the CDR3 DNA reads TGTGCCAGCAGTGAAACTCCCCTCTATGGCTACACCTTC.